A single T cell receptor (beta chain) is shown here with its context. Its cognate antigen is unknown. The germline V gene has CDR1 KGHSH and CDR2 LQKENI. The CDR3 runs 18 residues. V lost 5 bases and J 0 bases, leaving 22 bases between the germline ends. This sample is drawn from a study of T cell responses to AZD1222 COVID-19 vaccine. Study results and caveats: At baseline, just five to seven AZD1222 recipients tested seropositive. The donor group comprised mostly white British people and more females; the analysis possibly underestimated clonal diversity.

Profiling relied on immunoSEQ multiplex PCR, and the TCRdb table lists in-frame clones only, not all of them. The table records some 60,000 clones, 86% of them present only once. The clonotype was recovered from an adult who received the AZD1222 COVID-19 vaccine. The rearrangement joins TRBV18 to TRBJ1-2, with D perhaps matching TRBD1 (6 bases). The sample here was peripheral blood, taken 28 days after the second AZD1222 dose. CDR3 bases: TGTGCCAGCTCATCCCAAACAATACAGGGCCAGTCTAACTATGGCTACACCTTC. Its protein product is CASSSQTIQGQSNYGYTF.